This T cell receptor (beta chain) was profiled in a study of cytomegalovirus exposure and HLA in healthy donors. Vbeta (60) and Jbeta (13) primers were used in the PCR. Assay used: immunoSEQ multiplex PCR; TCRdb lists only in-frame clones, some missing. There are some 100,000 clones in the sample; 77% occur only once, and approximately 11% lies in the top ten. At collection, donors were nominally healthy, but unrecorded immune exposures were probable. Trimming left V 7 bases short and J 0 bases short, with 10 bases between. Germline V CDR1 and CDR2: LNHDA, SQIVND (reference sequence). This CDR3 is built from 15 residues. Whole-study results and caveats: Per a later analysis, 15,000 to 20,000 TCR beta sequences showed association with HLA alleles at 0.05 false discovery rate. It was shown in a later analysis that HLA-associated TCR beta chains were more clonally expanded than other, equally common chains. Later analysis demonstrated an association between a missense DCLRE1C variant and TCR beta V- and J-gene trimming.

On this clone: Antigen specificity is unknown.

Material for sequencing was PBMCs. The chain joins TRBV19 to TRBJ2-6; D is uncertain. This clonotype originated in a middle-aged man in good health and CMV-seropositive. The CDR3 DNA reads TGTGCCAGTAAGTGGCGGAACTCTGGGGCCAACGTCCTGACTTTC. Its translation: CASKWRNSGANVLTF.